The T cell receptor beta chain described here comes from a study of T cells in Graves' hyperthyroidism and ophthalmopathy. From RNA transcripts, TCR beta CDR3 regions were amplified. The primer set for the first-round RT-PCR of the TCR CDR3 was HTBI. TCRdb passed the multiplex PCR reads through MiXCR, listing each CDR3 protein once. In the table there are around 200,000 distinct CDR3 sequences, 15% to 20% of which are singletons. In the case of this clonotype: One junction end does not reproduce the germline sequence, and a read error may be involved.

The sequence was collected from a woman aged 45-65 years with Graves' hyperthyroidism. Sequencing was carried out using blood.

The CDR3: CGARRSGGASTDTQYF. The CDR3 DNA follows: TGCGGTGCAAGGCGTAGCGGGGGGGCCAGCACAGATACGCAGTATTTT. J is TRBJ2-3 and V is TRBV20-1; 11 bases fit TRBD2. The CDR3 sequence is 16 residues long. CDR1 is DFQATT and CDR2 is SNEGSKA in the germline V gene (reference sequence).